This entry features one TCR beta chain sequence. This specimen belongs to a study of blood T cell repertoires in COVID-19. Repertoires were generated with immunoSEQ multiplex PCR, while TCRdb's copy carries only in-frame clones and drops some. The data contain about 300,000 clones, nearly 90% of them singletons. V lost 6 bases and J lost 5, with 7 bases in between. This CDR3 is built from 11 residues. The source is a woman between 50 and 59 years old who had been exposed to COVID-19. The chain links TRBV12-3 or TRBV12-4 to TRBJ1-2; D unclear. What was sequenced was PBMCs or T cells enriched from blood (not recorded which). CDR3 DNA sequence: TGTGCCAGCAGCACGAGGTATGGCTACACCTTC. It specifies CASSTRYGYTF.